This T cell receptor beta chain is drawn from a study of shared clonotypes between healthy human individuals. On the study more broadly: Serving as donors were a couple of women and a few men, whose ages spanned 18 to 49. General study findings and limits: In the sorted subsets, rarefaction showed sequencing was incomplete despite large depth. Among the subsets, naive ones generally showed larger estimated richness than memory ones.

A CD45RA+ naive subset and a CD45RA-negative memory subset were split from CD4+ cells. CDR1 and CDR2 (germline): SQVTM, ANQGSEA. This CDR3 is built from 14 residues. Trimming took 4 bases from V and 7 from J; bases not matched to a gene: 7. Libraries were prepared by immunoSEQ multiplex PCR; TCRdb keeps only in-frame clonotypes and omits some of them. Among hundreds of thousands of clones, about 74% were seen once, and the ten largest hold over 1.5%. In the case of this clone: Its specificity is unknown.

The rearrangement uses TRBV29-1 and TRBJ2-2, with 9 bases aligning to TRBD2. The material sequenced was memory CD4+ T cells sorted from blood. This sample's subset: CD45RA-negative fraction. This receptor was identified in a woman aged 25-40 years in good health. The CDR3: CSVGASGESGELFF. As DNA, the CDR3 is TGCAGCGTTGGAGCTAGCGGGGAGAGCGGGGAGCTGTTTTTT.